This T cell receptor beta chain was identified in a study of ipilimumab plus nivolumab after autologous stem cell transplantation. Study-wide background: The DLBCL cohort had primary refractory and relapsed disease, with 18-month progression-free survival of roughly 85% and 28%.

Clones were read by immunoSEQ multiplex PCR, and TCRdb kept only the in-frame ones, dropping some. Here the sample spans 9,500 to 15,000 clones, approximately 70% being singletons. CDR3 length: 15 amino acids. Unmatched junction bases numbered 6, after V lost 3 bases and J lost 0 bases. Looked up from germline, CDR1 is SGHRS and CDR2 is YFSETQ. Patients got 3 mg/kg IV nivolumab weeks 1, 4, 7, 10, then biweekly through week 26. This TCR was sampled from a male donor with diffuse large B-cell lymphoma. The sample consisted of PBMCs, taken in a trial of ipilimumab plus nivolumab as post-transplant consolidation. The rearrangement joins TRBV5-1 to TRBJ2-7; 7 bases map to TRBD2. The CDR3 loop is CASSSLATSSYEQYF. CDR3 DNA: TGCGCCAGCAGCTCACTAGCGACGTCCTCCTACGAGCAGTACTTC.